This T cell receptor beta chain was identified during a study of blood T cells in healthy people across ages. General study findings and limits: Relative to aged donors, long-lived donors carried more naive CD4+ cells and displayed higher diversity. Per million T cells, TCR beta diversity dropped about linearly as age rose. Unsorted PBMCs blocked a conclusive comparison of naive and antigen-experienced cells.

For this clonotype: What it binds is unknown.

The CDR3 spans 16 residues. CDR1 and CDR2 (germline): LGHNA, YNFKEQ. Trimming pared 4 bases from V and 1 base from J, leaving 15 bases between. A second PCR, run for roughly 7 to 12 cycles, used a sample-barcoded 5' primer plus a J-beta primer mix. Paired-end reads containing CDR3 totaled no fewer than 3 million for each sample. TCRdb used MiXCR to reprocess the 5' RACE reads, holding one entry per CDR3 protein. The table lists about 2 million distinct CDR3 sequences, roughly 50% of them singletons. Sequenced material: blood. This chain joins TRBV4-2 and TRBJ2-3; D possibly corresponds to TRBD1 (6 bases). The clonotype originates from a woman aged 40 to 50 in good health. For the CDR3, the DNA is TGTGCCAGCAGCCCATCGGTGGGGGCTCGCACAGATACGCAGTATTTT. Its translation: CASSPSVGARTDTQYF.